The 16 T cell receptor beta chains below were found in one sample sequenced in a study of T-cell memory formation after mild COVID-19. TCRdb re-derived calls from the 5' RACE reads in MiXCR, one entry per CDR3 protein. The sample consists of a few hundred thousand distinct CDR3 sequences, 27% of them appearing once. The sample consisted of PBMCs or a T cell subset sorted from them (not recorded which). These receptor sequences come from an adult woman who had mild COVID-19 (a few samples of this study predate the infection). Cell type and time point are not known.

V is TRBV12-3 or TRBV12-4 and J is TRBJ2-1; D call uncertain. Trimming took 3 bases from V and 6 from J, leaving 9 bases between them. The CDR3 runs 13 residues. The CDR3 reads CASSFWVANEQFF. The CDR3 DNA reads TGTGCCAGCAGTTTTTGGGTAGCCAATGAGCAGTTCTTC.

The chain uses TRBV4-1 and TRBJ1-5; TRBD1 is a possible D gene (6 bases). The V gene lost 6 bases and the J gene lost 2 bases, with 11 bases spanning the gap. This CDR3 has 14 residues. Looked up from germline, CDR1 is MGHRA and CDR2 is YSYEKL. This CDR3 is CASRDSRGNQPQHF. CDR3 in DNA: TGCGCCAGCAGGGACAGCCGAGGCAATCAGCCCCAGCATTTT.

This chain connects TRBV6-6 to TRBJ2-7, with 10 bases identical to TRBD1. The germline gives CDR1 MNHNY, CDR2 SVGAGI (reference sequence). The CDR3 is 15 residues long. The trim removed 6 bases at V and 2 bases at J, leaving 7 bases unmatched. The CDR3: CASRTTGGEAYEQYF. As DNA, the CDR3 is TGTGCCAGCAGAACGACAGGGGGCGAGGCCTACGAGCAGTACTTC.

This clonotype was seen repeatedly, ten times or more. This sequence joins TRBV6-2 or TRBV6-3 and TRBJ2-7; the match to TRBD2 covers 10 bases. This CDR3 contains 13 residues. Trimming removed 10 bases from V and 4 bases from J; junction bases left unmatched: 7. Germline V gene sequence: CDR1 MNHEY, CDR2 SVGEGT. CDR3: CATASGSWYEQYF. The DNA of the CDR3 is TGTGCCACCGCTAGCGGGAGTTGGTACGAGCAGTACTTC.

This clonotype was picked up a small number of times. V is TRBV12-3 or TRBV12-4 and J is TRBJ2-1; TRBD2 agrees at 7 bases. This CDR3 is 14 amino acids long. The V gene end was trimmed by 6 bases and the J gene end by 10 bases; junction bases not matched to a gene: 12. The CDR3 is CASSNGLGQAEQFF. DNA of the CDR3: TGTGCCAGCAGCAACGGACTAGGGCAAGCAGAGCAGTTCTTC.

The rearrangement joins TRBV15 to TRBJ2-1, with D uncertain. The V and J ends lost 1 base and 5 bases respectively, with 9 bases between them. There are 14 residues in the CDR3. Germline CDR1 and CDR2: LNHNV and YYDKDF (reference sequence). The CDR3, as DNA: TGTGCCACCAGCAGAGGATGGGGAAACAATGAGCAGTTCTTC. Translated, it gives CATSRGWGNNEQFF.

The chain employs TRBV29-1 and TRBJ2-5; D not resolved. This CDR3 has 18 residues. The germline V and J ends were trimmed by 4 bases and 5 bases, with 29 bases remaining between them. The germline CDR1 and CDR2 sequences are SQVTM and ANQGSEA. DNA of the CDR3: TGCAGCGTTGGGATGTGGACCCGAGACACACCCGGTAGGGAGACCCAGTACTTC. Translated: CSVGMWTRDTPGRETQYF.

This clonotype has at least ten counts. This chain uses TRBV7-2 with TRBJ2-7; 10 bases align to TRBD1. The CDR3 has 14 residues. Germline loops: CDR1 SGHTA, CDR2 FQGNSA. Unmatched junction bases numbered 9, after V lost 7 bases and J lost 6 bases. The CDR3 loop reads CASNRDRGLAEQYF. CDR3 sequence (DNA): TGTGCCAGCAATAGGGACAGGGGTTTGGCCGAGCAGTACTTC.

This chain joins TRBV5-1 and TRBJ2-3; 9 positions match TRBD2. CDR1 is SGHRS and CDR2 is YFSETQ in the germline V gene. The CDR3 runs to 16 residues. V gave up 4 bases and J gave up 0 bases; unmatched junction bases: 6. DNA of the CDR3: TGCGCCAGCAGCACCCCGACTAGCGGAAGCACAGATACGCAGTATTTT. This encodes CASSTPTSGSTDTQYF.

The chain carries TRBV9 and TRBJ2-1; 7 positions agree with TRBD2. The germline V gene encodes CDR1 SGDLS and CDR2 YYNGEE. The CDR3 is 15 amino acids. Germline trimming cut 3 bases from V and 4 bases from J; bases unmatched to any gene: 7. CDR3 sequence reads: CASSESGISYNEQFF. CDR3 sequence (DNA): TGTGCCAGCAGCGAGAGCGGGATCTCTTACAATGAGCAGTTCTTC.

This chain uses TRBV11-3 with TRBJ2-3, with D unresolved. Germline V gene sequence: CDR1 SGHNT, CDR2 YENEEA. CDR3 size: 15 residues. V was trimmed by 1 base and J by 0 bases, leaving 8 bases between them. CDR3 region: CASSLGQFSTDTQYF. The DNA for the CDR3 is TGTGCCAGCAGCTTAGGACAATTTAGCACAGATACGCAGTATTTT.

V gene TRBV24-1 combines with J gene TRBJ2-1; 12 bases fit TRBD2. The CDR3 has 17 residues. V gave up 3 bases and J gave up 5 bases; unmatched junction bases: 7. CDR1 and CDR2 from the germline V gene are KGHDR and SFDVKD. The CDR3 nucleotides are TGTGCCACCAGTGATCCAGGACTAGCGGGACGTCACAATGAGCAGTTCTTC. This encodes CATSDPGLAGRHNEQFF.

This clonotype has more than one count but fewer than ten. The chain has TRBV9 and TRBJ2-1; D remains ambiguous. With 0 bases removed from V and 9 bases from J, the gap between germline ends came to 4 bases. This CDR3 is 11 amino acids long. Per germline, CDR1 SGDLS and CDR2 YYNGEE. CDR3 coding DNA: TGTGCCAGCAGCGTAGAAGGTGAGCAGTTCTTC. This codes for CASSVEGEQFF.

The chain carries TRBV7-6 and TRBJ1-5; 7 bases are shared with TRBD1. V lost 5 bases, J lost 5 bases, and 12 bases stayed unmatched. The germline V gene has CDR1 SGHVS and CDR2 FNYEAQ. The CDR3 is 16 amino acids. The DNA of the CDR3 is TGTGCCAGCAGCGAACACCCAGGGGGTTCTCATCAGCCCCAGCATTTT. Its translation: CASSEHPGGSHQPQHF. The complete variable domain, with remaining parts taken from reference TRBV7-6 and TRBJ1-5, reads GAGVSQSPRYKVTKRGQDVALRCDPISGHVSLYWYRQALGQGPEFLTYFNYEAQQDKSGLPNDRFSAERPEGSISTLTIQRTEQRDSAMYRCASSEHPGGSHQPQHFGDGTRLSIL.

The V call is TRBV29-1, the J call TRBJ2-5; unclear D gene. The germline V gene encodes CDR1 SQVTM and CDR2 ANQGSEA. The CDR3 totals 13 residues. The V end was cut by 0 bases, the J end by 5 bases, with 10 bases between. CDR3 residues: CSVEDPVPETQYF. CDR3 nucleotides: TGCAGCGTTGAAGATCCAGTCCCGGAGACCCAGTACTTC.

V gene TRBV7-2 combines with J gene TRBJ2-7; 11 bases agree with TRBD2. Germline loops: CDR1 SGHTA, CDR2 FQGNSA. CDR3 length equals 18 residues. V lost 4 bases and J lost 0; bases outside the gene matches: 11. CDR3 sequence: CASSSSGLAGLTSYEQYF. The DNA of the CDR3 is TGTGCCAGCAGCTCTTCCGGACTAGCGGGCCTAACCTCCTACGAGCAGTACTTC.